Listed below are T cell receptor beta chains from one sample, sequenced in a study of cytomegalovirus exposure and HLA in healthy donors. Sequenced by immunoSEQ multiplex PCR; TCRdb stores in-frame clones only, minus some. This table holds about 52,000 clones, around 70% found once. Specimen: PBMCs. The origin of the receptors is a woman in her forties or fifties in good health and CMV-seronegative. Both conserved end residues are part of each CDR3. Each record gives: clone size, D gene, J gene, V gene, CDR3 length, CDR3 DNA, CDR3 protein. D genes are given only for firm matches. Clone size is given for some rows only: seen once, a few or many times, or a class if the clone is expanded.

abundance: -
d_gene: -
j_gene: TRBJ1-5
v_gene: TRBV7-3
len: 13
CDR3nt: TGTGCCAGCAGCTTAACGGAGTCGGCGCCCCAGCATTTT
CDR3aa: CASSLTESAPQHF

abundance: -
d_gene: TRBD1
j_gene: TRBJ1-5
v_gene: TRBV28
len: 14
CDR3nt: TGTGCCAGCAGTCCCGGACAGGGCAATCAGCCCCAGCATTTT
CDR3aa: CASSPGQGNQPQHF

abundance: -
d_gene: TRBD2
j_gene: TRBJ2-5
v_gene: TRBV5-5
len: 20
CDR3nt: TGTGCCAGCAGCTTGGCCTTGCGAGGGACTAGCGGGGGGGCAAAGGAGACCCAGTACTTC
CDR3aa: CASSLALRGTSGGAKETQYF

abundance: -
d_gene: -
j_gene: TRBJ2-1
v_gene: TRBV5-1
len: 15
CDR3nt: TGCGCCAGCAGCTTGAACGGACACCTCTACAATGAGCAGTTCTTC
CDR3aa: CASSLNGHLYNEQFF

abundance: -
d_gene: -
j_gene: TRBJ2-7
v_gene: TRBV28
len: 14
CDR3nt: TGTGCCAGCAGCCTCGGGACTCCCTACTACGAGCAGTACTTC
CDR3aa: CASSLGTPYYEQYF

abundance: -
d_gene: -
j_gene: TRBJ1-1
v_gene: TRBV7-9
len: 11
CDR3nt: TGTGCCAGCAGCCTTGACACTGAAGCTTTCTTT
CDR3aa: CASSLDTEAFF

abundance: once
d_gene: TRBD2
j_gene: TRBJ2-1
v_gene: TRBV7-9
len: 15
CDR3nt: TGTGCCAGCAGACCAACTAGCGAGTTAGTAAATGAGCAGTTCTTC
CDR3aa: CASRPTSELVNEQFF

abundance: -
d_gene: -
j_gene: TRBJ2-3
v_gene: TRBV4-3
len: 14
CDR3nt: TGCGCCAGCAGCCTCGTACTAGGCACAGATACGCAGTATTTT
CDR3aa: CASSLVLGTDTQYF

abundance: -
d_gene: -
j_gene: TRBJ1-1
v_gene: TRBV6-5
len: 16
CDR3nt: TGTGCCAGCAGTTACACGGGGGGAGACATGAACACTGAAGCTTTCTTT
CDR3aa: CASSYTGGDMNTEAFF

abundance: -
d_gene: -
j_gene: TRBJ1-5
v_gene: TRBV27
len: 11
CDR3nt: TGTGCCAGCAGTTCGAGCGGGACCCAGCATTTT
CDR3aa: CASSSSGTQHF

abundance: few
d_gene: -
j_gene: TRBJ1-1
v_gene: TRBV6-1
len: 14
CDR3nt: TGTGCCAGCAGTAAGGGAGTCATGAACACTGAAGCTTTCTTT
CDR3aa: CASSKGVMNTEAFF

abundance: -
d_gene: -
j_gene: TRBJ2-1
v_gene: TRBV12-2
len: 18
CDR3nt: TGTGCAAGTCGCTCCCCGGGGGAGGAGGGCCGGACTAACAATGAGCAGTTCTTC
CDR3aa: CASRSPGEEGRTNNEQFF

abundance: -
d_gene: TRBD1
j_gene: TRBJ2-7
v_gene: TRBV11-3
len: 13
CDR3nt: TGTGCCAGCAGCCCCGGGACAGACTACGAGCAGTACTTC
CDR3aa: CASSPGTDYEQYF

abundance: -
d_gene: -
j_gene: TRBJ2-2
v_gene: TRBV7-9
len: 16
CDR3nt: TGTGCCAGCAGTCCCGCGGGGCATATGAACACCGGGGAGCTGTTTTTT
CDR3aa: CASSPAGHMNTGELFF

abundance: -
d_gene: -
j_gene: TRBJ2-1
v_gene: TRBV14
len: 12
CDR3nt: TGTGCCAGCAGCCTCAGGGCAAATGAGCAGTTCTTC
CDR3aa: CASSLRANEQFF

abundance: -
d_gene: -
j_gene: TRBJ2-2
v_gene: TRBV9
len: 14
CDR3nt: TGTGCCAGCAGCGATAGGAGCGACACCGGGGAGCTGTTTTTT
CDR3aa: CASSDRSDTGELFF

abundance: once
d_gene: TRBD1
j_gene: TRBJ2-7
v_gene: TRBV9
len: 15
CDR3nt: TGTGCCAGCAGCGTACAAGCTGGACAGGGCCACGAGCAGTACTTC
CDR3aa: CASSVQAGQGHEQYF

abundance: -
d_gene: TRBD1
j_gene: TRBJ1-1
v_gene: TRBV19
len: 15
CDR3nt: TGTGCCAGTAGTACTTACAGGGGAGCGAACACTGAAGCTTTCTTT
CDR3aa: CASSTYRGANTEAFF

abundance: -
d_gene: TRBD1
j_gene: TRBJ1-1
v_gene: TRBV18
len: 14
CDR3nt: TGTGCCAGCTCACCATCGACAGGGAACGCTGAAGCTTTCTTT
CDR3aa: CASSPSTGNAEAFF

abundance: -
d_gene: -
j_gene: TRBJ1-1
v_gene: TRBV29-1
len: 15
CDR3nt: TGCAGCGGCGGAATGGTTTATGGGGGGGATACTGAAGCTTTCTTT
CDR3aa: CSGGMVYGGDTEAFF

abundance: -
d_gene: TRBD1
j_gene: TRBJ1-2
v_gene: TRBV7-2
len: 13
CDR3nt: TGTGCCAGCAGCCCAGGGGGCGCCGGTGGCTACACCTTC
CDR3aa: CASSPGGAGGYTF

abundance: -
d_gene: TRBD1
j_gene: TRBJ2-3
v_gene: TRBV9
len: 13
CDR3nt: TGTGCCAGCAGCGTGCAGGGGGCGGGTACGCAGTATTTT
CDR3aa: CASSVQGAGTQYF

abundance: -
d_gene: -
j_gene: TRBJ1-5
v_gene: TRBV19
len: 13
CDR3nt: TGTGCCAGTAATCGCAGGGGCAATCAGCCCCAGCATTTT
CDR3aa: CASNRRGNQPQHF

abundance: -
d_gene: TRBD1
j_gene: TRBJ1-2
v_gene: TRBV28
len: 15
CDR3nt: TGTGCCAGCAGACACCAATCGACAGGGTTGTTGGGCTACACCTTC
CDR3aa: CASRHQSTGLLGYTF

abundance: -
d_gene: -
j_gene: TRBJ2-1
v_gene: TRBV30
len: 15
CDR3nt: TGTGCCTGGAGTTCCCCCGGGACATCCCTGGGTGAGCAGTTCTTC
CDR3aa: CAWSSPGTSLGEQFF

abundance: few
d_gene: TRBD2
j_gene: TRBJ2-3
v_gene: TRBV5-1
len: 15
CDR3nt: TGCGCCAGCAGCCAACTAGCGGGTCGAACAGATACGCAGTATTTT
CDR3aa: CASSQLAGRTDTQYF

abundance: -
d_gene: -
j_gene: TRBJ2-5
v_gene: TRBV5-6
len: 13
CDR3nt: TGTGCCAGCAGCTTGCAGGGACAAGAGACCCAGTACTTC
CDR3aa: CASSLQGQETQYF